Reported below is one T cell receptor beta chain. Per the original data handling: The authors estimated nucleated cell counts from reference gene primer amplification. TCRdb's table, derived via immunoSEQ multiplex PCR, lists solely in-frame clones and lacks some. That table gives V, J and clone size, and the DNA gave D and trimming. Among a few hundred thousand clones listed, 87% were seen once. The source of the sample is a study of blood T cell repertoires in COVID-19. Study information: Whether acute or convalescent, the COVID-19 samples came from the United States, Italy and Spain. The cDNA or gDNA used as material had been derived from T cells, B-cell-depleted T cells, or PBMCs.

From germline, CDR1 is LNHDA and CDR2 SQIVND (reference sequence). The V gene end was trimmed by 3 bases and the J gene end by 2 bases; junction bases not matched to a gene: 2. The CDR3 contains 15 residues. V gene TRBV19 combines with J gene TRBJ2-2; 8 bases fit TRBD2. The clonotype was recovered from a woman between 45 and 65 years old who had recovered from COVID-19. The sample comprised peripheral blood. The CDR3 bases are TGTGCCAGTAGTATCACTAGCGGTAACACCGGGGAGCTGTTTTTT. It translates to CASSITSGNTGELFF.